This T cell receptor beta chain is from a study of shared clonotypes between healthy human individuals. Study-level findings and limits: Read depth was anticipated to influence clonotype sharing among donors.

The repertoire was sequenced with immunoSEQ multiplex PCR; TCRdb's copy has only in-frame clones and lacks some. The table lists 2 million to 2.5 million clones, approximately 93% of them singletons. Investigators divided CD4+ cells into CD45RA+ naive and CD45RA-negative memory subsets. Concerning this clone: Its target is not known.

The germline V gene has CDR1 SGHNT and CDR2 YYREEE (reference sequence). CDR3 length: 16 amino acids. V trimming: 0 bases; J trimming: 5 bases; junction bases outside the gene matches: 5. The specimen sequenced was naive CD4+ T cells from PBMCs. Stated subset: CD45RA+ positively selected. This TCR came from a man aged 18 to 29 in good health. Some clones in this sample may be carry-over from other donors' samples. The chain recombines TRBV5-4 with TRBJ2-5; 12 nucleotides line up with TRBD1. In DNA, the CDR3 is TGTGCCAGCAGCTTGGGAGGGACAGGGGGCGTGGAGACCCAGTACTTC. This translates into CASSLGGTGGVETQYF. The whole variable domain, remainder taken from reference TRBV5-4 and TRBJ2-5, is ETGVTQSPTHLIKTRGQQVTLRCSSQSGHNTVSWYQQALGQGPQFIFQYYREEENGRGNFPPRFSGLQFPNYSSELNVNALELDDSALYLCASSLGGTGGVETQYFGPGTRLLVL.